This T cell receptor beta chain was sequenced for a study of T cell responses to AZD1222 COVID-19 vaccine. Regarding this clone: What it binds is not known.

The data were produced by immunoSEQ multiplex PCR, yet TCRdb's version contains in-frame clones alone and is incomplete. The sample holds more than 95,000 clones, around nine tenths seen once. CDR1 SEHNR and CDR2 FQNEAQ come from the germline V gene (reference sequence). The ends were cut back, 2 bases at V and 0 bases at J, with 8 bases in the middle. The CDR3 sequence is 16 residues long. Study-level results: Repertoires in all cases were sampled only once the peak T cell response had passed. Baseline seropositives among AZD1222 recipients totaled only 5 to 7. The donor cohort was predominantly white British with a female majority, and clonal diversity may have been underestimated.

The chain has TRBV7-9 and TRBJ1-6; D gene ambiguous. Sequencing used peripheral blood, obtained 28 days after the second AZD1222 dose. This sequence was found in an adult who received the AZD1222 COVID-19 vaccine. The CDR3 protein is CASSLSQSSYNSPLHF. CDR3 DNA sequence: TGTGCCAGCAGCTTAAGCCAGTCCTCCTATAATTCACCCCTCCACTTT.